This T cell receptor beta chain was obtained from a study of graft-versus-host responses after intestinal transplantation. Study-wide context: Transplant recipients had multivisceral, liver-intestinal, or isolated intestinal grafts.

Profiled with immunoSEQ multiplex PCR; TCRdb holds only in-frame clones, not every one. Among over 65,000 clones listed, around 91% were seen once. Germline trimming cut 1 base from V and 3 bases from J; bases unmatched to any gene: 3. Germline CDR1 and CDR2: WSHSY and SAAADI. The CDR3 extends over 16 amino acids. To note about this clone: The target antigen is unknown.

The sequencing here drew on unstimulated CD4+ T cells sorted from spleen or lymph node cells, taken before intestinal transplant. This TCR derives from a human donor who received an intestinal transplant. The V gene is TRBV10-2, the J gene TRBJ2-3, with 11 bases matching TRBD1. CDR3 protein: CASSEWDRGGTDTQYF. The CDR3 DNA reads TGCGCCAGCAGTGAGTGGGACAGGGGGGGAACAGATACGCAGTATTTT.